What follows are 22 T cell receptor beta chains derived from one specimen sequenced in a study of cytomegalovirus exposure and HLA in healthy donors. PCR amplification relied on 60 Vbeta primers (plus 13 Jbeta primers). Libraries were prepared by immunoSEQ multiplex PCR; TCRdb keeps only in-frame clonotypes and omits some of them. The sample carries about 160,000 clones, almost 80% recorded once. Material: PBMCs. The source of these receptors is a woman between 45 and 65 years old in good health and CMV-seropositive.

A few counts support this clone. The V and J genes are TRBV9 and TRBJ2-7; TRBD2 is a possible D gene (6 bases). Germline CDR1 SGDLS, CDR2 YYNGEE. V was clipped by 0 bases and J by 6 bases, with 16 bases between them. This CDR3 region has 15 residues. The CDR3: CASSVAGRDGSEQYF. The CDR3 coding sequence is TGTGCCAGCAGCGTAGCGGGAAGGGACGGGAGCGAGCAGTACTTC.

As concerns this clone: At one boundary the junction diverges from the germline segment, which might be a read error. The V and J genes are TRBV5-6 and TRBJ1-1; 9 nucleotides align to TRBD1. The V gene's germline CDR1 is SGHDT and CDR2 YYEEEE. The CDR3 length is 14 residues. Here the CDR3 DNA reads TGTGCCAGCAGCTGGGGACAGGGCGGCACTGAAACTTTCTTT. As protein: CASSWGQGGTETFF.

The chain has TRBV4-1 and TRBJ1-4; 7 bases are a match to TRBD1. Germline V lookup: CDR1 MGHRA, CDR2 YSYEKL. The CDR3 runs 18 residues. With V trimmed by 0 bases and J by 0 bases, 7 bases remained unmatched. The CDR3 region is CASSQDSGTDATNEKLFF. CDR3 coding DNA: TGCGCCAGCAGCCAAGATTCCGGGACAGACGCAACTAATGAAAAACTGTTTTTT.

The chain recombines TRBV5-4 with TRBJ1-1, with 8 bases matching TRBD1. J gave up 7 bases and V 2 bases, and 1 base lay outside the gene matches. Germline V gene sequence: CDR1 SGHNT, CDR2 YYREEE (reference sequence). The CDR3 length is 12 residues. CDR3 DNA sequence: TGTGCCAGCAGCTTACAGGGGGTTGAAGCTTTCTTT. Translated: CASSLQGVEAFF.

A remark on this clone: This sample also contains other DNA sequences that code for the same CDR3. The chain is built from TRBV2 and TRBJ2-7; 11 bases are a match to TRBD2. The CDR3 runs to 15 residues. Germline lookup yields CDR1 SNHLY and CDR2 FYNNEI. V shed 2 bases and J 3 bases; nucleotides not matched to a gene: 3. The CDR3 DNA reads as TGTGCCAGCAGTGAACGACTAGCGGGATTCTACGAGCAGTACTTC. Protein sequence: CASSERLAGFYEQYF.

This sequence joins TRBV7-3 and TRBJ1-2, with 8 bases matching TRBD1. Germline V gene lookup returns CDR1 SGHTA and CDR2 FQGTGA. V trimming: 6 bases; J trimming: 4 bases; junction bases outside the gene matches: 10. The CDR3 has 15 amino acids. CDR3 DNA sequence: TGTGCCAGCAGTTTTTCAGGGGGCGGGGGCTATGGCTACACCTTC. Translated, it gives CASSFSGGGGYGYTF.

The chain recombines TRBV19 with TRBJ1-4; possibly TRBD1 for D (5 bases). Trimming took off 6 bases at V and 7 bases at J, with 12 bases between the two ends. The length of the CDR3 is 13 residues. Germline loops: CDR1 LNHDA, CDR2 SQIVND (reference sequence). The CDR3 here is CASSQGRGEKLFF. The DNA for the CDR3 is TGTGCCAGTAGCCAGGGCCGAGGTGAAAAACTGTTTTTT.

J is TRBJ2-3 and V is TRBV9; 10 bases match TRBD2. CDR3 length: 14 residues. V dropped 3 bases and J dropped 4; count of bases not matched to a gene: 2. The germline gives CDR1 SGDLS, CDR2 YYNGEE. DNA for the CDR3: TGTGCCAGCAGCGCTAGCGGGGGTCCAGATACGCAGTATTTT. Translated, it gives CASSASGGPDTQYF.

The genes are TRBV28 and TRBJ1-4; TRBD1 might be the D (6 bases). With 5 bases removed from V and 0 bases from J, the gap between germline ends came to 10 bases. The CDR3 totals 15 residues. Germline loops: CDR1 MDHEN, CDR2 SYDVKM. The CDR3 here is CASSAPGATNEKLFF. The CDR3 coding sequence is TGTGCCAGCAGTGCGCCAGGGGCAACTAATGAAAAACTGTTTTTT. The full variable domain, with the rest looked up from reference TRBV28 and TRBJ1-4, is DVKVTQSSRYLVKRTGEKVFLECVQDMDHENMFWYRQDPGLGLRLIYFSYDVKMKEKGDIPEGYSVSREKKERFSLILESASTNQTSMYLCASSAPGATNEKLFFGSGTQLSVL.

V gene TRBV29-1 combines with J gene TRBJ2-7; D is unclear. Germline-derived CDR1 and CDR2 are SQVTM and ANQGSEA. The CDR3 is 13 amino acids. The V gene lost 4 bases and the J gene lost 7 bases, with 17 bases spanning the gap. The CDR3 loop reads CSVVGRLFGEQYF. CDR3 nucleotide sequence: TGCAGCGTTGTTGGTCGGCTTTTCGGGGAGCAGTACTTC.

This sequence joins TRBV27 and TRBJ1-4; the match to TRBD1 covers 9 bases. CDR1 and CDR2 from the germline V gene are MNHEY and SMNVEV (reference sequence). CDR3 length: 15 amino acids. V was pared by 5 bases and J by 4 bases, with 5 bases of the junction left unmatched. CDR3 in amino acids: CASSLQGAGNEKLFF. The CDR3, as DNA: TGTGCCAGCAGTCTACAGGGGGCGGGTAATGAAAAACTGTTTTTT.

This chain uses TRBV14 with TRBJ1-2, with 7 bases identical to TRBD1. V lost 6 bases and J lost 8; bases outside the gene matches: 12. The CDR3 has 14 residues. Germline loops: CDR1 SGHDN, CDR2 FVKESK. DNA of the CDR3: TGTGCCAGCAGACCCTCCGGGACAGCGGGCGGCTACACCTTC. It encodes CASRPSGTAGGYTF.

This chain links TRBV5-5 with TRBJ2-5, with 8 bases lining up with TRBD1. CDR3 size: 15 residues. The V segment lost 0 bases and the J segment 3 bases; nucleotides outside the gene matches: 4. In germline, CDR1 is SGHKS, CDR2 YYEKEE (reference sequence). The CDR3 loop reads CASSLEGTGEETQYF. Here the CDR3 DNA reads TGTGCCAGCAGCTTGGAAGGGACAGGTGAAGAGACCCAGTACTTC.

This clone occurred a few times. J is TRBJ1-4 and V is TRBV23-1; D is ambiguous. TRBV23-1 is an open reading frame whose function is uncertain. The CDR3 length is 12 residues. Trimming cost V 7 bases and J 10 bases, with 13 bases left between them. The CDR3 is CASTPSPGKLFF. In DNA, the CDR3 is TGCGCCAGCACTCCCTCCCCCGGAAAACTGTTTTTT.

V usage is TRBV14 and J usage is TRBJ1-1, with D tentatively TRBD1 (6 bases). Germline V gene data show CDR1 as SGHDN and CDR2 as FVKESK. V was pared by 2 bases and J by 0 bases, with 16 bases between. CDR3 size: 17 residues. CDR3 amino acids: CASSQTLSGHLNTEAFF. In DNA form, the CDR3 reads TGTGCCAGCAGCCAAACCCTCTCGGGACACCTGAACACTGAAGCTTTCTTT.

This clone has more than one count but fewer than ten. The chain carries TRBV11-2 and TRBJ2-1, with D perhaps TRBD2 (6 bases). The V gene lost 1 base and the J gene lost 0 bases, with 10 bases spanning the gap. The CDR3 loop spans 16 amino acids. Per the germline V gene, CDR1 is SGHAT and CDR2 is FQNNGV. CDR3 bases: TGTGCCAGCAGCTTAGCCCGGGACTCCTCCTACAATGAGCAGTTCTTC. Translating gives CASSLARDSSYNEQFF.

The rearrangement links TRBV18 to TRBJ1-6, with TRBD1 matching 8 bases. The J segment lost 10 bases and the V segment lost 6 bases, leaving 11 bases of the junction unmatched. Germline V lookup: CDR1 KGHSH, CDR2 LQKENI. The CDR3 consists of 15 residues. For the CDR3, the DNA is TGTGCCAGCTCCCGAACAGGAACAGGGGGATCACCCCTCCACTTT. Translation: CASSRTGTGGSPLHF. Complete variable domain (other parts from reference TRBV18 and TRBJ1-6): NAGVMQNPRHLVRRRGQEARLRCSPMKGHSHVYWYRQLPEEGLKFMVYLQKENIIDESGMPKERFSAEFPKEGPSILRIQQVVRGDSAAYFCASSRTGTGGSPLHFGNGTRLTVT.

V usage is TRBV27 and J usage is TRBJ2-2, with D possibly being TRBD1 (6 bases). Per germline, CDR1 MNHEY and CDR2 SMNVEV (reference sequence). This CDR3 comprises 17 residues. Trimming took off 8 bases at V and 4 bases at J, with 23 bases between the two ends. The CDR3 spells CASHRSARQAVTGELFF. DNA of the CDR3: TGTGCCAGCCACCGGTCGGCAAGACAGGCGGTCACCGGGGAGCTGTTTTTT.

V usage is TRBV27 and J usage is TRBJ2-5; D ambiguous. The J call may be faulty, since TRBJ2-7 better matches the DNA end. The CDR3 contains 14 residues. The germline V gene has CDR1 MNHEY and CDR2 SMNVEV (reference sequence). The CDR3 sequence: CASSLSVGTYEQYF. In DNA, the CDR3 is TGTGCCAGCAGTTTATCGGTTGGTACCTACGAGCAGTACTTC.

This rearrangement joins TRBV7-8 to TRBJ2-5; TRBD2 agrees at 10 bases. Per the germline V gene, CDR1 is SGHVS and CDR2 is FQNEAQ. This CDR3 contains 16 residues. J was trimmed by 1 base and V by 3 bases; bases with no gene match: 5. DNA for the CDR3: TGTGCCAGCAGCTTTCAGACTAGCGGGTCCCAAGAGACCCAGTACTTC. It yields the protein CASSFQTSGSQETQYF.

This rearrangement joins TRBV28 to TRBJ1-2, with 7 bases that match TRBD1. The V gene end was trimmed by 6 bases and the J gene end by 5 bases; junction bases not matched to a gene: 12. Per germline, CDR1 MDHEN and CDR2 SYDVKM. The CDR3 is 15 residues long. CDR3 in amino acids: CASSQDTGVGYGYTF. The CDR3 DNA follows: TGTGCCAGCAGCCAAGATACAGGGGTAGGGTATGGCTACACCTTC.

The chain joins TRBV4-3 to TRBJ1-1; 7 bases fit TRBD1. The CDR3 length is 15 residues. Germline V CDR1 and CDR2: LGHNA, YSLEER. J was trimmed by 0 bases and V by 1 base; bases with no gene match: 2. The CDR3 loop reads CASSQAGTVNTEAFF. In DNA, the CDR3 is TGCGCCAGCAGCCAAGCCGGGACAGTGAACACTGAAGCTTTCTTT.